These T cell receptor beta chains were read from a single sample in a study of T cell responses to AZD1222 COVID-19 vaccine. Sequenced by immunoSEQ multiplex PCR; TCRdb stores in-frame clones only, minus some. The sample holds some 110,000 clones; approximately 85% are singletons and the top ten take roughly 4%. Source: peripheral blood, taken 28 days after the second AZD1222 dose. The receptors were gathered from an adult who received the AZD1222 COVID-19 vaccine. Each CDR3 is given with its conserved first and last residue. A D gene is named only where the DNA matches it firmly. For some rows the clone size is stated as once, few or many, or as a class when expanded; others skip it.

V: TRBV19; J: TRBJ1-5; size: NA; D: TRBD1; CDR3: CASRGQSNQPQHF; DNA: TGTGCCAGTAGGGGACAGAGCAATCAGCCCCAGCATTTT
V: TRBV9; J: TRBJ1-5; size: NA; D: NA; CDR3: CASSVSGGEPQHF; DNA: TGTGCCAGCAGCGTATCGGGGGGAGAGCCCCAGCATTTT
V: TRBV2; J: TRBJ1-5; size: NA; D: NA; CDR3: CASTRQFSNQPQHF; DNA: TGTGCCAGCACCCGACAGTTTAGCAATCAGCCCCAGCATTTT
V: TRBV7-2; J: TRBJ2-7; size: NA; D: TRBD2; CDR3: CASSLAGTIAYEQYF; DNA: TGTGCCAGCAGCTTAGCCGGGACTATCGCCTACGAGCAGTACTTC
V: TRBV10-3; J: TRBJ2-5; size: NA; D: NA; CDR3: CATRGLTETQYF; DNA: TGTGCCACCCGGGGGCTGACAGAGACCCAGTACTTC
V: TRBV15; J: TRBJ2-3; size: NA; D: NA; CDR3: CATSRGGAWDTQYF; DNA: TGTGCCACCAGCAGAGGAGGGGCATGGGATACGCAGTATTTT
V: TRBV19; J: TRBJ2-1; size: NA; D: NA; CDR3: CASSPTWPRTYNEQFF; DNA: TGTGCCAGTAGCCCTACTTGGCCGAGGACCTACAATGAGCAGTTCTTC
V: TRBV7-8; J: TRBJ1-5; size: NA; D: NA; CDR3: CASSPNQLGYSNQPQHF; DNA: TGTGCCAGCAGCCCAAACCAGCTCGGATATAGCAATCAGCCCCAGCATTTT
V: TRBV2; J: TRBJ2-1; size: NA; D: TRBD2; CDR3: CARSSGGYNEQFF; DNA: TGTGCCAGGTCTAGCGGGGGGTACAATGAGCAGTTCTTC
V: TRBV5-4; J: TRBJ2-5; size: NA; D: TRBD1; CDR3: CASRGTGQETQYF; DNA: TGTGCCAGCAGGGGGACAGGGCAGGAGACCCAGTACTTC
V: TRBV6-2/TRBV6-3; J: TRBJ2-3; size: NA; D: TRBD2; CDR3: CASSYTSGGPTDTQYF; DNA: TGTGCCAGCAGTTATACTAGCGGGGGGCCCACAGATACGCAGTATTTT
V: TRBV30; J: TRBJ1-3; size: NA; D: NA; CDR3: CAWSVGHPSGNTIYF; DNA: TGTGCCTGGAGTGTAGGACACCCCTCTGGAAACACCATATATTTT
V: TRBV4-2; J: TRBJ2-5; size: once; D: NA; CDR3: CASSQVDMQETQYF; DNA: TGTGCCAGCAGCCAAGTTGACATGCAAGAGACCCAGTACTTC
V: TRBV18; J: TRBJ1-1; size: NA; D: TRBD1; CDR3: CASSPDTGGITEAFF; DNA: TGTGCCAGCTCACCTGATACAGGGGGTATCACTGAAGCTTTCTTT
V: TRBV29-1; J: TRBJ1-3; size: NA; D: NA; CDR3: CSVEAGGGNTIYF; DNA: TGCAGCGTTGAGGCCGGGGGCGGAAACACCATATATTTT
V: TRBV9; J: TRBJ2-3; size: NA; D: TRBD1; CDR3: CASSGTGTVQYF; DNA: TGTGCCAGCAGCGGAACCGGGACAGTGCAGTATTTT
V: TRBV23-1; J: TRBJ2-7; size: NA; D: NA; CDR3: CASSQSLVLRRVGAKVVEQYF; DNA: TGCGCCAGCAGTCAATCGTTGGTCCTAAGGCGGGTAGGGGCCAAAGTTGTCGAGCAGTACTTC
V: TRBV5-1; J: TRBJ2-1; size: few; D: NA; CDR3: CASSPLGRAGNNEQFF; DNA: TGCGCCAGCAGCCCGCTAGGCAGGGCGGGTAACAATGAGCAGTTCTTC
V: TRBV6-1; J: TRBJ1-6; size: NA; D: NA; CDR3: CASSETQRGLNPPLHF; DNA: TGTGCCAGCAGTGAAACCCAACGGGGGTTGAATCCACCCCTCCACTTT
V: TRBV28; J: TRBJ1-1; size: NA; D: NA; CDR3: CASSLLGNTEAFF; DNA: TGTGCCAGCAGTTTATTAGGAAACACTGAAGCTTTCTTT
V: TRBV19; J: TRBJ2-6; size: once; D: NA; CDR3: CASSTPGSGANVLTF; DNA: TGTGCCAGTAGTACCCCGGGGTCTGGGGCCAACGTCCTGACTTTC
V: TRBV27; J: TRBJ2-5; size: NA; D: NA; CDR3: CASSLRGLETQYF; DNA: TGTGCCAGCAGTTTACGAGGGTTGGAGACCCAGTACTTC
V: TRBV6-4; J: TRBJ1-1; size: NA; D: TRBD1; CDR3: CASSDSNRGNTEAFF; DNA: TGTGCCAGCAGTGACTCGAACAGGGGGAACACTGAAGCTTTCTTT
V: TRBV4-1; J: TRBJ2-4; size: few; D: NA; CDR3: CASSQPGGPIKNIQYF; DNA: TGCGCCAGCAGCCAACCCGGGGGACCCATCAAAAACATTCAGTACTTC
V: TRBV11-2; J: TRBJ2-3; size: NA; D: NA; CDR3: CASSPGSTDTQYF; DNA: TGTGCCAGCAGCCCGGGAAGCACAGATACGCAGTATTTT
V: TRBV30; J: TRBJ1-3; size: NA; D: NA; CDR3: CAWNQGHSTDGNTIYF; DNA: TGTGCCTGGAACCAGGGACATTCAACGGATGGAAACACCATATATTTT